One sample yielded the 18 T cell receptor beta chains listed below, sequenced in a study of cytomegalovirus exposure and HLA in healthy donors. PCR primers comprised 60 Vbeta and 13 Jbeta primers. TCRdb's table, derived via immunoSEQ multiplex PCR, lists solely in-frame clones and lacks some. The repertoire includes 160,000 or so clones, about four fifths of them detected once, and roughly 4.4% sits in the top ten. Sequencing used PBMCs. These receptors originate from a man younger than 45 in good health and CMV-seronegative.

This chain connects TRBV18 to TRBJ2-3; a weak D match, TRBD1 (5 bases). Trimming removed 0 bases at V and 8 bases at J, with 15 bases between. The CDR3 loop spans 15 amino acids. CDR1 and CDR2 from the germline V gene are KGHSH and LQKENI. The CDR3 DNA reads as TGTGCCAGCTCACCACCTTCGTCAGGGATGGGTACGCAGTATTTT. Encoded protein: CASSPPSSGMGTQYF.

The chain combines TRBV28 with TRBJ2-2, with a weak D call TRBD1 (6 bases). Trimming stripped 6 bases from V and 4 bases from J, with 15 bases between. CDR1 is MDHEN and CDR2 is SYDVKM in the germline V gene. The CDR3 has 15 residues. CDR3 nucleotides: TGTGCCAGCAGGGGGGACACAGAGACCACCGGGGAGCTGTTTTTT. Protein product: CASRGDTETTGELFF.

The rearrangement links TRBV10-3 to TRBJ2-5; 14 bases map to TRBD2. The V segment lost 10 bases and the J segment 4 bases; nucleotides outside the gene matches: 5. The CDR3 extends over 14 amino acids. Per the germline V gene, CDR1 is ENHRY and CDR2 is SYGVKD. CDR3 residues: CATLGTSGRETQYF. As DNA, the CDR3 is TGTGCCACTCTAGGGACTAGCGGGAGAGAGACCCAGTACTTC.

The rearrangement links TRBV29-1 to TRBJ2-5; a possible D gene is TRBD1 (5 bases). The J call may be in error: the DNA end matches TRBJ2-7 better. The CDR3 totals 12 residues. CDR1 and CDR2 from the germline V gene are SQVTM and ANQGSEA. This CDR3 reads CSVAGPRVEQYF. The CDR3 DNA reads TGCAGCGTTGCAGGGCCCCGGGTCGAGCAGTACTTC.

This clone has just one count. V usage is TRBV28 and J usage is TRBJ1-1; D is unresolved. Between the trimmed V and J ends, which lost 3 bases and 0 bases, there was a span of 8 bases. Germline CDR1 MDHEN, CDR2 SYDVKM. The CDR3 consists of 14 residues. In DNA, the CDR3 is TGTGCCAGCAGTTTCTACGGTATGAACACTGAAGCTTTCTTT. It is translated as CASSFYGMNTEAFF.

The chain has TRBV9 and TRBJ2-7; TRBD1 matches 10 bases. V shed 4 bases and J 5 bases; nucleotides not matched to a gene: 6. This CDR3 has 14 residues. CDR1 is SGDLS and CDR2 is YYNGEE in the germline V gene. CDR3 loop: CASSLGQGNHEQYF. In nucleotides, the CDR3 is TGTGCCAGCAGCTTGGGACAGGGGAACCACGAGCAGTACTTC.

The V and J genes are TRBV5-5 and TRBJ1-4, with D possibly TRBD1 on 5 matching bases. The germline V gene has CDR1 SGHKS and CDR2 YYEKEE (reference sequence). The CDR3 loop spans 15 amino acids. V was pared by 1 base and J by 2 bases, with 9 bases between. The CDR3 here is CASSLTGQTNEKLFF. CDR3 nucleotides: TGTGCCAGCAGCTTGACAGGCCAGACTAATGAAAAACTGTTTTTT.

CDR3 sequence (DNA): TGTGCCAGCAGGAAACTGATAGGGGGCACTGAAGCTTTCTTT. This sequence encodes CASRKLIGGTEAFF. The V and J genes are TRBV5-4 and TRBJ1-1, with D maybe TRBD1 (6 bases). Germline CDR1 and CDR2: SGHNT and YYREEE (reference sequence). Trimming left V 5 bases short and J 4 bases short, with 15 bases between. This CDR3 region has 14 residues.

The chain combines TRBV7-7 with TRBJ2-1; 11 bases line up with TRBD2. Germline CDR1 and CDR2: SSHAT and FNYEAQ (reference sequence). The V segment lost 3 bases and the J segment 7 bases; nucleotides outside the gene matches: 5. There are 15 residues in the CDR3. The CDR3 nucleotides read TGTGCCAGCAGCTTGGGACTAGCGGTGGGGAATGAGCAGTTCTTC. Protein: CASSLGLAVGNEQFF.

Concerning this clone itself: This sample also contains other DNA sequences that code for the same CDR3. The V call is TRBV5-4, the J call TRBJ2-7; D not certain. The ends were cut back, 2 bases at V and 5 bases at J, with 14 bases in the middle. Germline V gives CDR1 SGHNT, CDR2 YYREEE (reference sequence). CDR3 length: 14 residues. The CDR3 sequence is CASSFGAVRDEQYF. In DNA, the CDR3 is TGTGCCAGCAGCTTCGGCGCAGTACGGGACGAGCAGTACTTC.

The chain combines TRBV4-3 with TRBJ2-2, with D uncertain. In germline, CDR1 is LGHNA, CDR2 YSLEER. The CDR3 extends over 14 amino acids. The V end was cut by 2 bases, the J end by 4 bases, with 8 bases between. The CDR3: CASSQYGATGELFF. The CDR3 nucleotides are TGCGCCAGCAGCCAATACGGTGCCACCGGGGAGCTGTTTTTT.

The chain links TRBV5-1 to TRBJ2-1, with 9 bases fitting TRBD1. J gave up 5 bases and V 4 bases, and 10 bases lay outside the gene matches. The CDR3 has 16 amino acids. Per germline, CDR1 SGHRS and CDR2 YFSETQ. The CDR3 region is CASSHGTGIANNEQFF. The DNA of the CDR3 is TGCGCCAGCAGCCACGGGACAGGGATTGCTAACAATGAGCAGTTCTTC.

V and J are TRBV5-4 and TRBJ1-1; D is possibly TRBD1 (6 bases). Germline V CDR1 and CDR2: SGHNT, YYREEE (reference sequence). Between the trimmed V and J ends, which lost 3 bases and 6 bases, there was a span of 18 bases. The length of the CDR3 is 15 residues. CDR3 residues: CASSSGDPSRAEAFF. The CDR3 coding sequence is TGTGCCAGCAGCTCAGGGGACCCTAGTAGGGCTGAAGCTTTCTTT.

V and J are TRBV7-2 and TRBJ2-1; tentatively, D is TRBD2 (6 bases). The CDR3 is made up of 14 amino acids. With 5 bases removed from V and 6 bases from J, the gap between germline ends came to 14 bases. CDR1 and CDR2 from the germline V gene are SGHTA and FQGNSA. The CDR3, as DNA: TGTGCCAGCAGCCCCTTAGCGGCGAGCAATGAGCAGTTCTTC. Protein sequence: CASSPLAASNEQFF.

The chain combines TRBV30 with TRBJ2-1, with 9 nucleotides matching TRBD2. V trimming: 0 bases; J trimming: 8 bases; junction bases outside the gene matches: 8. The CDR3 totals 15 residues. CDR1 and CDR2 from the germline V gene are GTSNPN and SVGIG (reference sequence). CDR3 in amino acids: CAWSVVRGGLDEQFF. CDR3 DNA: TGTGCCTGGAGTGTAGTGCGGGGGGGTCTGGATGAGCAGTTCTTC.

The CDR3 loop is CASRSVTNTGELFF. CDR3 in DNA: TGCGCCAGCAGGTCGGTTACGAACACCGGGGAGCTGTTTTTT. This chain links TRBV10-1 with TRBJ2-2; D uncertain. The V end lost 6 bases, the J end lost 0 bases, and 8 bases lay between the germline ends. Per the germline V gene, CDR1 is WNHNN and CDR2 is SYGVQD (reference sequence). The CDR3 length is 14 residues.

The J gene is TRBJ2-7, the V gene TRBV9; tentatively, D is TRBD1 (6 bases). This CDR3 is 14 amino acids long. The germline V gene has CDR1 SGDLS and CDR2 YYNGEE. Trimming took off 3 bases at V and 4 bases at J, with 14 bases between the two ends. The chain's CDR3 is CASSAFTGLYEQYF. The CDR3 nucleotides read TGTGCCAGCAGCGCTTTCACAGGGCTTTACGAGCAGTACTTC.

This chain joins TRBV7-8 and TRBJ1-5; no reliable D call. The CDR3 covers 14 residues. V was trimmed by 2 bases and J by 3 bases, leaving 8 bases between them. Germline CDR1 SGHVS, CDR2 FQNEAQ. The CDR3 bases are TGTGCCAGCAGCTTACTGAGCTTCAATCAGCCCCAGCATTTT. Its translation is CASSLLSFNQPQHF.